The entry below gives a single T cell receptor (beta chain) sequence along with its context. What it binds is not known. PCR used 60 Vbeta primers and 13 Jbeta primers. Per the original methods: The count from a later analysis was tens of millions of unique TCR beta chains, some 11 million of them shared. Some clones are missing from TCRdb's copy, which holds only in-frame ones; the method was immunoSEQ multiplex PCR. The V and J calls and the clone size are those of that table, but D and trimming were determined from the DNA. The table records about 160,000 clones, 60% to 85% of them present only once. These data belong to a study of cytomegalovirus exposure and HLA in healthy donors. Study-level findings and limits: In a later analysis, DRB1 alleles had the most associated TCRs; HLA-C alleles the fewest. By a later analysis, the bulk of CMV-associated TCR beta chains appeared HLA-restricted. According to an earlier analysis, most TCR beta V segments yielded productive rearrangements about 90% or about 30% of the time.

Germline V gene sequence: CDR1 MGHRA, CDR2 YSYEKL. The CDR3 is 14 amino acids. Trimming cost V 0 bases and J 6 bases, with 9 bases left between them. The clonotype originates from a woman between 40 and 50 years old in good health and CMV-seropositive. Sequenced material: PBMCs. This chain uses TRBV4-1 with TRBJ1-5; D perhaps matches TRBD1 (5 bases). The CDR3 loop reads CASSQEKGSQPQHF. The CDR3 nucleotides are TGCGCCAGCAGCCAAGAGAAGGGGTCTCAGCCCCAGCATTTT.